This T cell receptor beta chain was captured by sequencing in a study of T cell responses to AZD1222 COVID-19 vaccine. The CDR3 runs to 14 residues. Germline values: CDR1 SGHRS, CDR2 YFSETQ. With V trimmed by 0 bases and J by 5 bases, 2 bases remained unmatched. The repertoire was sequenced with immunoSEQ multiplex PCR; TCRdb's copy has only in-frame clones and lacks some. The repertoire includes fewer than 90,000 clones, roughly 86% of them detected once, and about 6% sits in the top ten. Study outcomes and limitations: Possibly, clonal diversity was underestimated; donors were largely white British and included more females.

In the case of this clone: Its antigen is currently unknown.

This sequence joins TRBV5-1 and TRBJ1-2; TRBD1 agrees at 9 bases. This receptor was taken from an adult who received the AZD1222 COVID-19 vaccine. This material consisted of peripheral blood, taken 28 days after the second AZD1222 dose. The DNA of the CDR3 is TGCGCCAGCAGCTTGGACAGGGGGCTATATGGCTACACCTTC. The encoded protein is CASSLDRGLYGYTF.